One and the same sample provided the 5 T cell receptor beta chains below, sequenced in a study of identical twins. Using its own MiXCR run on the 5' RACE reads, TCRdb lists one record per CDR3 protein. The sample consists of 1.5 million to 2 million distinct CDR3 sequences, under 35% of them appearing once. The sample comprised cord blood. The origin of the receptors is a newborn girl in good health.

This clonotype was observed many times. This chain joins TRBV6-5 and TRBJ2-3, with a tentative D call TRBD2 (5 bases). The CDR3 covers 12 residues. CDR1 is MNHEY and CDR2 is SVGAGI in the germline V gene. With 11 bases removed from V and 2 bases from J, the gap between germline ends came to 11 bases. The CDR3 loop is CASRTLTDTQYF. In nucleotides, the CDR3 is TGTGCCTCCAGGACTCTCACAGATACGCAGTATTTT.

This clonotype was recorded a few times. This rearrangement joins TRBV6-5 to TRBJ2-1; D is perhaps TRBD2 (6 bases). Between the trimmed V and J ends, which lost 6 bases and 6 bases, there was a span of 15 bases. Germline values: CDR1 MNHEY, CDR2 SVGAGI. The CDR3 loop spans 14 amino acids. CDR3 protein: CASRRYREINEQFF. Written as DNA, the CDR3 is TGTGCCAGCAGAAGATACCGGGAGATCAATGAGCAGTTCTTC.

This clonotype was counted between two and nine times. The rearrangement links TRBV6-1 to TRBJ2-3, with 13 bases that match TRBD2. This CDR3 has 21 residues. The trim removed 6 bases at V and 0 bases at J, leaving 18 bases unmatched. CDR1 and CDR2 from the germline V gene are MNHNS and SASEGT. CDR3 region: CASSQLPGLAGAKLSTDTQYF. Written as DNA, the CDR3 is TGTGCCAGCAGCCAACTTCCCGGACTAGCGGGAGCCAAGCTTAGCACAGATACGCAGTATTTT.

The chain employs TRBV6-1 and TRBJ2-3, with TRBD2 as a possible D gene (5 bases). CDR3 size: 15 residues. The germline CDR1 and CDR2 sequences are MNHNS and SASEGT. With 6 bases removed from V and 2 bases from J, the gap between germline ends came to 15 bases. CDR3 coding DNA: TGTGCCAGCAGGTCCACCGCGGGTTACACAGATACGCAGTATTTT. Translation: CASRSTAGYTDTQYF.

The table lists this clonotype with a few counts. This rearrangement joins TRBV11-2 to TRBJ2-3; weak D call: TRBD2 (6 bases). The CDR3 runs 16 residues. V was cut by 4 bases and J by 2 bases, with 16 bases left in between. CDR1 and CDR2 (germline): SGHAT, FQNNGV. In DNA form, the CDR3 reads TGTGCCAGCAGCTCGCGGGTGGGACTCACCACAGATACGCAGTATTTT. This gives the protein CASSSRVGLTTDTQYF.